The present entry profiles one T cell receptor (beta chain) with its context. Its matching antigen is unknown. CDR3 length equals 17 residues. V lost 5 bases and J lost 0; bases outside the gene matches: 11. Germline CDR1 is SGHTA and CDR2 is FQGTGA. The data were taken from a study of shared clonotypes between healthy human individuals. As for the study in general: The donor pool was made up of two women and a few men aged 18 to 49.

CD4+ cells underwent separation, giving CD45RA+ naive and CD45RA-negative memory subsets. As handled by the study authors: Junction-only sequences produced by ImmunoSEQ had no quality scores, so filtering differed. Sequenced by immunoSEQ multiplex PCR; TCRdb stores in-frame clones only, minus some. The D gene and trimming were derived from the DNA, and the V and J assignments and clone size from that table. The data contain 2 million to 2.5 million clones, more than 85% of them singletons. Regarding the study as a whole: As a rule, naive subsets had a larger estimated richness than memory subsets.

Sequencing input: naive CD4+ T cells from PBMCs. The subset: CD45RA+ positively selected. This sequence joins TRBV7-3 and TRBJ2-3; 7 nucleotides align to TRBD2. This receptor was obtained from a man younger than 30 in good health. Some clones in this sample may be carry-over from other donors' samples. The CDR3 DNA reads as TGTGCCAGCAGCCCCGGGGGGAGGAGCGGAAGCACAGATACGCAGTATTTT. Translation: CASSPGGRSGSTDTQYF. The full variable domain, its missing parts supplied by reference TRBV7-3 and TRBJ2-3, is GAGVSQTPSNKVTEKGKYVELRCDPISGHTALYWYRQSLGQGPEFLIYFQGTGAADDSGLPNDRFFAVRPEGSVSTLKIQRTERGDSAVYLCASSPGGRSGSTDTQYFGPGTRLTVL.